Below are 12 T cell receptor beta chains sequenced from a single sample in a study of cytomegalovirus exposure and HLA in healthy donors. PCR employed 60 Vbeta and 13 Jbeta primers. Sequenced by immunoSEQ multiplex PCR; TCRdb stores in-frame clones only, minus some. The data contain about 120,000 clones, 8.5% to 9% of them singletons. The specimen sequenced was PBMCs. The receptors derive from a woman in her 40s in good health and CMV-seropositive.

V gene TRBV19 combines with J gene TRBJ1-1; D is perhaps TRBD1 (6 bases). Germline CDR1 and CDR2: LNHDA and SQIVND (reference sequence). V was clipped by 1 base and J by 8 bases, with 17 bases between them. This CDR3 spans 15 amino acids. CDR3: CASSIGLVHRGEAFF. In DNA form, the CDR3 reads TGTGCCAGTAGTATAGGCCTGGTCCATAGGGGGGAAGCTTTCTTT. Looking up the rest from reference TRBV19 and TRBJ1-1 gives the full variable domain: DGGITQSPKYLFRKEGQNVTLSCEQNLNHDAMYWYRQDPGQGLRLIYYSQIVNDFQKGDIAEGYSVSREKKESFPLTVTSAQKNPTAFYLCASSIGLVHRGEAFFGQGTRLTVV.

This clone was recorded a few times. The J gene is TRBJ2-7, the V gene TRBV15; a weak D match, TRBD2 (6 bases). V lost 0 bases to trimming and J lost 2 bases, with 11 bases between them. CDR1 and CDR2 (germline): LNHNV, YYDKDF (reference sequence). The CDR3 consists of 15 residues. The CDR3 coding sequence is TGTGCCACCAGCAGAGATCGAGGGACTCCCTACGAGCAGTACTTC. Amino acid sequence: CATSRDRGTPYEQYF.

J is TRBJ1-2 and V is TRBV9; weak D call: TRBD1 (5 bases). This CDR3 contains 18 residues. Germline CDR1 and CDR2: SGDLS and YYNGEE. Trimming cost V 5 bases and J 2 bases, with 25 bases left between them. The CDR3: CASSAGPKTPRKNYGYTF. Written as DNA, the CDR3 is TGTGCCAGCAGTGCGGGACCCAAAACTCCACGGAAGAACTATGGCTACACCTTC.

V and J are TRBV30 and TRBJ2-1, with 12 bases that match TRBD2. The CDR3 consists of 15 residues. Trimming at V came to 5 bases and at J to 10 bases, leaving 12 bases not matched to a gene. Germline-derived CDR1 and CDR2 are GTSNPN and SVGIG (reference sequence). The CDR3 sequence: CAWGLAGGMLEEQFF. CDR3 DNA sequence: TGTGCCTGGGGGCTAGCGGGGGGGATGCTGGAGGAGCAGTTCTTC.

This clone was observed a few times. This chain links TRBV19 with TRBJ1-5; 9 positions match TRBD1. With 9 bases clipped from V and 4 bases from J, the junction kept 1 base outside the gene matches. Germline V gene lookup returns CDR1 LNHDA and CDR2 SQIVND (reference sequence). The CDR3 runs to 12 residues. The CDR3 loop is CASGQGNQPQHF. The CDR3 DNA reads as TGTGCCAGCGGACAGGGGAATCAGCCCCAGCATTTT.

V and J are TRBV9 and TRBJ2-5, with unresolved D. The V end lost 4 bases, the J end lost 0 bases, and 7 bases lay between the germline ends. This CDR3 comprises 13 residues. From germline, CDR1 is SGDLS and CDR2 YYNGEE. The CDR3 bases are TGTGCCAGCAGCAACGCGGACCAAGAGACCCAGTACTTC. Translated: CASSNADQETQYF.

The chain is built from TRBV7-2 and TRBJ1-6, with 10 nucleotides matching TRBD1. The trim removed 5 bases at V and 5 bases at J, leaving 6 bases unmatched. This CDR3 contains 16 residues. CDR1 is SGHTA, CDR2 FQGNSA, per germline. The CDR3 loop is CASSIAGQGNNSPLHF. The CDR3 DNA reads TGTGCCAGCAGCATCGCGGGACAGGGGAATAATTCACCCCTCCACTTT.

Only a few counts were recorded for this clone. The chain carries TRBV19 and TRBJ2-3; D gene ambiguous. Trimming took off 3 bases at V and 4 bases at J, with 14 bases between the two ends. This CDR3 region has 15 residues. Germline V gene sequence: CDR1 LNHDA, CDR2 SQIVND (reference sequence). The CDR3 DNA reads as TGTGCCAGTAGTATCTCTTCGGGTGGGTCAGATACGCAGTATTTT. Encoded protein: CASSISSGGSDTQYF. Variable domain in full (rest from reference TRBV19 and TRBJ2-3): DGGITQSPKYLFRKEGQNVTLSCEQNLNHDAMYWYRQDPGQGLRLIYYSQIVNDFQKGDIAEGYSVSREKKESFPLTVTSAQKNPTAFYLCASSISSGGSDTQYFGPGTRLTVL.

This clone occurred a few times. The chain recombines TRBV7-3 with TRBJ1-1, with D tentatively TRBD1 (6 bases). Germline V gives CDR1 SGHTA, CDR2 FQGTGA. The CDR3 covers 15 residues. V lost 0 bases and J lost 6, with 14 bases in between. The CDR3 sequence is CASSLTPDSSSEAFF. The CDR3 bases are TGTGCCAGCAGCTTAACCCCGGACAGCTCTTCTGAAGCTTTCTTT.

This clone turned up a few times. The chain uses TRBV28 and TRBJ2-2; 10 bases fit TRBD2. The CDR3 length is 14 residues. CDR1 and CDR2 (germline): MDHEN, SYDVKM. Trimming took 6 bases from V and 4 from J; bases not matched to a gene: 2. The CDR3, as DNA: TGTGCCAGCAGCAGGACTAGCGGCACCGGGGAGCTGTTTTTT. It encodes CASSRTSGTGELFF. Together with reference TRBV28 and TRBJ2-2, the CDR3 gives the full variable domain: DVKVTQSSRYLVKRTGEKVFLECVQDMDHENMFWYRQDPGLGLRLIYFSYDVKMKEKGDIPEGYSVSREKKERFSLILESASTNQTSMYLCASSRTSGTGELFFGEGSRLTVL.

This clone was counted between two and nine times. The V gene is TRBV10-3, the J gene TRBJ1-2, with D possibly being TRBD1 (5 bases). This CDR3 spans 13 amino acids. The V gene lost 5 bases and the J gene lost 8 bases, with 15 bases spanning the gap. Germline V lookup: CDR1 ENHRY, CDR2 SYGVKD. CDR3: CAISSRGGEGYTF. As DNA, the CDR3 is TGTGCCATCAGTTCCCGCGGGGGGGAAGGCTACACCTTC.

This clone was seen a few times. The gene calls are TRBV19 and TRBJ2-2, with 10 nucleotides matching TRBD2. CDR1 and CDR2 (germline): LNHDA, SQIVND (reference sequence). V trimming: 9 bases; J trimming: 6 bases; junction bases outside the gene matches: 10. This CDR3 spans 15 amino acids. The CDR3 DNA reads TGTGCCAGCGAGCGGGAGGGCGTGGTATCCGGGGAGCTGTTTTTT. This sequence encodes CASEREGVVSGELFF.